The sequence of this T cell receptor (beta chain) was determined in a study of identical twins. Points from the study as a whole: Fewer insertions marked abundant cord blood beta clonotypes; young adult naive trended weakly, memory not at all.

Each cDNA held unique molecular identifiers, and template switching gave it a universal primer site. TCRdb reprocessed the 5' RACE reads with MiXCR, giving one entry per CDR3 protein. Among 250,000 to 300,000 distinct CDR3 sequences listed, about 8.5% were seen once. Comment on this clonotype: Antigen: not known.

This CDR3 spans 14 amino acids. Trimming took off 4 bases at V and 5 bases at J, with 10 bases between the two ends. CDR1 and CDR2 (germline): SGHRS, YFSETQ. This sample also belongs to another study, concerning yellow fever vaccine responses in identical twins.

The chain employs TRBV5-1 and TRBJ2-6; the D is unclear. The sample was CD8+ T cells sorted from blood. The receptor's source is a woman aged 18-30 years in good health. For the CDR3, the DNA is TGCGCCAGCAGCCCCGGCGAGTGGGCCAACGTCCTGACTTTC. Encoded protein: CASSPGEWANVLTF.